The clone carrying this T cell receptor (beta chain) appeared a few times. Antigen unknown. This record comes from a study of T cell repertoires in cytomegalovirus infection. Study context: CMV epitopes in the study were HLA-C-restricted (recently identified) and HLA-B-restricted (well studied).

Points from the study as a whole: CMV carriers with the relevant HLA were identified by cumulative public TCR beta family frequency. Dominating the ex vivo response were TCR beta clonotypes that were CMV-specific and HLA-C-restricted.

The CDR3 totals 13 residues. The junction had 1 base not matched to a gene; V was cut back by 6 bases and J by 0 bases. TCRdb re-analysed the reads in MiXCR, keeping a single row per CDR3 protein. The table lists 650,000 to 900,000 distinct CDR3 sequences, about 29% of them singletons. V and J are TRBV12-3 or TRBV12-4 and TRBJ1-2; 7 bases line up with TRBD1. The TCR originated in a human donor in good health (CMV status not recorded). Some clones in this sample may be carry-over from other donors' samples. The specimen was cultured CD8+ T cells from PBMCs, collected from culture after CMV antigen stimulation. The CDR3 here is CASRGQPNYGYTF. The CDR3 bases are TGTGCCAGCAGGGGACAGCCTAACTATGGCTACACCTTC.